The sequence of this T cell receptor beta chain was determined in a study of blood T cell repertoires in COVID-19. Measured with immunoSEQ multiplex PCR; TCRdb has only the in-frame clones, and not every one. This table has under 150,000 clones, around 85% appearing once. V dropped 4 bases and J dropped 5 bases, with 10 bases sitting between them. Germline V gene data show CDR1 as KGHDR and CDR2 as SFDVKD. This CDR3 is 13 amino acids long. This chain uses TRBV24-1 with TRBJ1-2, with D perhaps matching TRBD1 (6 bases). This TCR was recovered from an older woman with COVID-19, enrolled during active disease. The material sequenced was peripheral blood. The CDR3 loop is CATSEGGEYGYTF. CDR3 DNA sequence: TGTGCCACCAGTGAAGGGGGAGAATATGGCTACACCTTC.